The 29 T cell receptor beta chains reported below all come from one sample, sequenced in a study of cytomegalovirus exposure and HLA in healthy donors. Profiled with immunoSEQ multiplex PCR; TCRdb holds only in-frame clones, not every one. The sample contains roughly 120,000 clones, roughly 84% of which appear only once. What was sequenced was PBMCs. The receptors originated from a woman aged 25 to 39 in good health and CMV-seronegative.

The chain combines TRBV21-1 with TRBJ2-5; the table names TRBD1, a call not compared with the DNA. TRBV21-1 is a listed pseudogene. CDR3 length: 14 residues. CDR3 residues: CASSNGTVWETQYF. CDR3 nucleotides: TGTGCCAGCAGCAACGGGACAGTGTGGGAGACCCAGTACTTC.

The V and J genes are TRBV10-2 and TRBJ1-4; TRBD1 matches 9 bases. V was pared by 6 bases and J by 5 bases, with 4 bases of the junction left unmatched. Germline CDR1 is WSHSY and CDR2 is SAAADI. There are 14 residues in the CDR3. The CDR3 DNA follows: TGCGCCAGCAGCCCGGGACAGGGAAATGAAAAACTGTTTTTT. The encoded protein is CASSPGQGNEKLFF.

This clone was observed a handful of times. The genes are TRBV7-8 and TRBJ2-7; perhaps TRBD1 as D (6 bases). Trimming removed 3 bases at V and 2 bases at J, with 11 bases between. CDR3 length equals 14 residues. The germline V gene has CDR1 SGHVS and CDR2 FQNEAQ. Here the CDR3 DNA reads TGTGCCAGCAGCTTGACAGGCAATACCTACGAGCAGTACTTC. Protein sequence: CASSLTGNTYEQYF.

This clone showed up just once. The CDR3 sequence: CAWRVSRGGETQYF. Here the CDR3 DNA reads TGTGCCTGGAGGGTATCCAGGGGCGGGGAGACCCAGTACTTC. V usage is TRBV30 and J usage is TRBJ2-5; D is perhaps TRBD1 (6 bases). Germline CDR1 reads GTSNPN; CDR2 reads SVGIG (reference sequence). The CDR3 contains 14 residues. With 3 bases removed from V and 5 bases from J, the gap between germline ends came to 16 bases. The full variable domain, completed using reference TRBV30 and TRBJ2-5, is SQTIHQWPATLVQPVGSPLSLECTVEGTSNPNLYWYRQAAGRGLQLLFYSVGIGQISSEVPQNLSASRPQDRQFILSSKKLLLSDSGFYLCAWRVSRGGETQYFGPGTRLLVL.

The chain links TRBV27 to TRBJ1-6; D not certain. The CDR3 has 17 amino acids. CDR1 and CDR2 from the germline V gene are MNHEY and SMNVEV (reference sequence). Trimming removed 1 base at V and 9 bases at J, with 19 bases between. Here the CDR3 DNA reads TGTGCCAGCAGTTTATTTTCCGGACCCGGGGTGGGTTCACCCCTCCACTTT. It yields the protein CASSLFSGPGVGSPLHF.

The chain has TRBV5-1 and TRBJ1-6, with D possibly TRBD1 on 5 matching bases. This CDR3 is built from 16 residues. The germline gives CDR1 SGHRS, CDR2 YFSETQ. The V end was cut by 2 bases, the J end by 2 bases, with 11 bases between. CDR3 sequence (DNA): TGCGCCAGCAGCTTTGGGCAGGGAACCTATAATTCACCCCTCCACTTT. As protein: CASSFGQGTYNSPLHF.

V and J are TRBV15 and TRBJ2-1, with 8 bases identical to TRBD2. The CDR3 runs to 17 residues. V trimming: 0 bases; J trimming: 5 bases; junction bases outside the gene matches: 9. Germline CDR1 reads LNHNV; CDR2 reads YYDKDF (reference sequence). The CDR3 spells CATSREEVQRGNNEQFF. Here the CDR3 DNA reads TGTGCCACCAGCAGAGAAGAGGTGCAGCGGGGGAACAATGAGCAGTTCTTC.

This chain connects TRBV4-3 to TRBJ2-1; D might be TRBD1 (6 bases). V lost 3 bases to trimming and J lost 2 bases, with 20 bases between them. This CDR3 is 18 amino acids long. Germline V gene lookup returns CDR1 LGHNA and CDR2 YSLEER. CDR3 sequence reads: CASSHFLAPGDTYNEQFF. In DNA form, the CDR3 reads TGCGCCAGCAGCCATTTTTTAGCCCCCGGGGACACCTACAATGAGCAGTTCTTC.

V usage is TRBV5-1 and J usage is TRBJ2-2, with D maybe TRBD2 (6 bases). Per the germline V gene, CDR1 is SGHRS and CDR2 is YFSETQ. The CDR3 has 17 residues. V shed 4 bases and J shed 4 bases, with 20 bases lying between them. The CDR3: CASSKRPGGEATGELFF. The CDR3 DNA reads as TGCGCCAGCAGCAAGAGGCCTGGCGGGGAGGCCACCGGGGAGCTGTTTTTT.

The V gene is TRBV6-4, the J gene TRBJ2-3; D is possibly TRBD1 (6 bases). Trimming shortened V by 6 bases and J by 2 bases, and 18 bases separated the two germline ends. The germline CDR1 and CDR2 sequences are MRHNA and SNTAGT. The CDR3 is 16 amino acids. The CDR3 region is CASSPFRQATTDTQYF. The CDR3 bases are TGTGCCAGCAGCCCATTTCGACAGGCGACCACAGATACGCAGTATTTT.

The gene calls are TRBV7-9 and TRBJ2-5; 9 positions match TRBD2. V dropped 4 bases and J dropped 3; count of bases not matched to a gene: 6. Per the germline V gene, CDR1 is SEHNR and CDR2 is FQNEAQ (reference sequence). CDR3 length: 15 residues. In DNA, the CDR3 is TGTGCCAGCAGCTATGGACTAGCGCGTGAAGAGACCCAGTACTTC. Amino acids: CASSYGLAREETQYF.

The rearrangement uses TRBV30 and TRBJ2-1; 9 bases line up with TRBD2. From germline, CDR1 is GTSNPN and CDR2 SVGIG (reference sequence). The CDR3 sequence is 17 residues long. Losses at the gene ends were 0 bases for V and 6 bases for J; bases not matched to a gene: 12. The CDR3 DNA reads TGTGCCTGGAGTGTCAACCTTCTGCGGGGGGGTGGCAATGAGCAGTTCTTC. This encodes CAWSVNLLRGGGNEQFF.

Here the CDR3 reads CASSVDSGVTYNEQFF. The CDR3, as DNA: TGTGCCAGCAGTGTTGATAGCGGGGTGACCTACAATGAGCAGTTCTTC. The chain combines TRBV9 with TRBJ2-1; 8 nucleotides agree with TRBD2. The junction had 9 bases not matched to a gene; V was cut back by 5 bases and J by 2 bases. The CDR3 spans 16 residues. Per germline, CDR1 SGDLS and CDR2 YYNGEE.

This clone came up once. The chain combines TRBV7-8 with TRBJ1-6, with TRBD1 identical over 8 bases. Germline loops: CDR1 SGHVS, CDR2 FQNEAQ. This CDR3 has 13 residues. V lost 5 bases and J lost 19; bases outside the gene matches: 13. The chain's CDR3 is CASSHETGTGGHF. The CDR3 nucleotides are TGTGCCAGCAGCCATGAAACCGGGACAGGTGGACACTTT.

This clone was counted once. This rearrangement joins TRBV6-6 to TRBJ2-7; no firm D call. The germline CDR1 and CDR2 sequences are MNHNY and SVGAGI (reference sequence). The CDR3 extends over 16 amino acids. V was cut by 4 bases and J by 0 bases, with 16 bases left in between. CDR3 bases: TGTGCCAGCAGTTCTCCGGATGTAGCCCCCTCCTACGAGCAGTACTTC. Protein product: CASSSPDVAPSYEQYF.

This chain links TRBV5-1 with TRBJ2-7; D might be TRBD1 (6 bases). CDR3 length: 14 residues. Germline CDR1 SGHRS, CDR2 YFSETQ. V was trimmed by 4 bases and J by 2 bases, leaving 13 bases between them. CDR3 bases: TGCGCCAGCAGCGTTGGGCAGGGGCCCTACGAGCAGTACTTC. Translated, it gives CASSVGQGPYEQYF.

CDR3 DNA: TGTGCCAGCAGTTTAGGACAGGGGACAGATACGCAGTATTTT. This translates into CASSLGQGTDTQYF. The chain uses TRBV27 and TRBJ2-3; 9 bases map to TRBD1. Trimming removed 2 bases from V and 3 bases from J; junction bases left unmatched: 0. The germline V gene encodes CDR1 MNHEY and CDR2 SMNVEV (reference sequence). This CDR3 has 14 amino acids.

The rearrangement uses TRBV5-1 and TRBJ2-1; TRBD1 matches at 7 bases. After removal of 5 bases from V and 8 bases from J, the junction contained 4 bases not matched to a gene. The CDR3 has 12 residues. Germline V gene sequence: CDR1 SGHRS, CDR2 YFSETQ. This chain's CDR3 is CASSYRGDEQFF. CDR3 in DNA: TGCGCCAGCAGTTACAGGGGTGATGAGCAGTTCTTC.

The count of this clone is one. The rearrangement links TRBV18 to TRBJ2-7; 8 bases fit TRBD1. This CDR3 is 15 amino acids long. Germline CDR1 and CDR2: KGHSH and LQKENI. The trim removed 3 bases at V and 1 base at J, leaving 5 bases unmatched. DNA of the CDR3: TGTGCCAGCTCACCCGGACAGGGCCAGTCCTACGAGCAGTACTTC. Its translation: CASSPGQGQSYEQYF.

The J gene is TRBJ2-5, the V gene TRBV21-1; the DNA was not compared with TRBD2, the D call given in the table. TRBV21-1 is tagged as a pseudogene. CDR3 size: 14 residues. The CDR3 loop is CASGTSGGKGTQYF. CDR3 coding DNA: TGTGCCAGCGGAACTAGCGGGGGTAAAGGGACCCAGTACTTC.

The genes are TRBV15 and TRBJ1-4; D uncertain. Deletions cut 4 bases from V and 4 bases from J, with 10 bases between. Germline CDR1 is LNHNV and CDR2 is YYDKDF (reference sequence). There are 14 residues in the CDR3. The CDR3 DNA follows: TGTGCCACCAGCAACGACAACGTTAATGAAAAACTGTTTTTT. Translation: CATSNDNVNEKLFF.

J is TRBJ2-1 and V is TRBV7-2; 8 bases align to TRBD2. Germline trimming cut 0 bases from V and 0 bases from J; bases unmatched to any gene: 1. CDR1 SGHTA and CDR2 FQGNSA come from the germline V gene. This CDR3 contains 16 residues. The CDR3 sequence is CASSLAAGGSYNEQFF. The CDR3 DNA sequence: TGTGCCAGCAGCTTAGCCGCGGGGGGCTCCTACAATGAGCAGTTCTTC.

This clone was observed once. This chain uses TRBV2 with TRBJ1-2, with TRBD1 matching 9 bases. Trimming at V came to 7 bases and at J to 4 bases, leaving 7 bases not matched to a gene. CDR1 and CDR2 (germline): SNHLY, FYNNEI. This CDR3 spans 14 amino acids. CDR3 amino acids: CASTRDRDFYGYTF. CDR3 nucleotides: TGTGCCAGCACCCGGGACAGGGACTTCTATGGCTACACCTTC.

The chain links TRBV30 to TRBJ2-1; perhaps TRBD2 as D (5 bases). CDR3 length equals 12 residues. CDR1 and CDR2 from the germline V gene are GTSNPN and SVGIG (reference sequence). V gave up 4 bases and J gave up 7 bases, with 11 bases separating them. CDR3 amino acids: CAWMSGRNEQFF. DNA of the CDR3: TGTGCCTGGATGAGCGGCCGAAATGAGCAGTTCTTC.

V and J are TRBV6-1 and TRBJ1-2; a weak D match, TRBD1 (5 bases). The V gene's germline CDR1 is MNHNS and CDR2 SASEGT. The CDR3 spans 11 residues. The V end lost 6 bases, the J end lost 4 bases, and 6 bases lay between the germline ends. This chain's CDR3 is CASRTAYGYTF. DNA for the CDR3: TGTGCCAGCAGGACAGCCTATGGCTACACCTTC.

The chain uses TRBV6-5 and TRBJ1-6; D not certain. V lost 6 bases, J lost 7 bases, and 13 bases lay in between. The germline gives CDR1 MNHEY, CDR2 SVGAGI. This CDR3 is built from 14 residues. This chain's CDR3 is CASSDGLRNSPLHF. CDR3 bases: TGTGCCAGCAGCGATGGGTTGAGGAATTCACCCCTCCACTTT.

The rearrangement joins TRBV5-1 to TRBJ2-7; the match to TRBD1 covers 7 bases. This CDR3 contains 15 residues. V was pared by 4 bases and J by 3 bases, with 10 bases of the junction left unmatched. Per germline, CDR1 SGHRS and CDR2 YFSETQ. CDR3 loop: CASSGDTSGGYEQYF. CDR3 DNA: TGCGCCAGCAGCGGGGACACCTCAGGGGGCTACGAGCAGTACTTC.

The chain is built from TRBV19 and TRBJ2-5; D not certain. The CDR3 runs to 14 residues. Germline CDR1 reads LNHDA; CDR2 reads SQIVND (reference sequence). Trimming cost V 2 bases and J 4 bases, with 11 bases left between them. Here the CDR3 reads CASSIYERSETQYF. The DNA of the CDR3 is TGTGCCAGTAGTATATACGAGAGATCAGAGACCCAGTACTTC. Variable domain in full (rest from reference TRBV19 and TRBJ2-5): DGGITQSPKYLFRKEGQNVTLSCEQNLNHDAMYWYRQDPGQGLRLIYYSQIVNDFQKGDIAEGYSVSREKKESFPLTVTSAQKNPTAFYLCASSIYERSETQYFGPGTRLLVL.

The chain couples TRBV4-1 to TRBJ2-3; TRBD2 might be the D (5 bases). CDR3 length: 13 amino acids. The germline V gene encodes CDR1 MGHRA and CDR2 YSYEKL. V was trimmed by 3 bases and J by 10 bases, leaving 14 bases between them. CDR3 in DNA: TGCGCCAGCAGCCAGACCCTACTAGAGGCGCAGTATTTT. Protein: CASSQTLLEAQYF.